This T cell receptor (beta chain) is from a study of T cell changes during pregnancy in multiple sclerosis. CDR1 is MGHRA, CDR2 YSYEKL, per germline. The CDR3 has 15 amino acids. The germline V and J ends were trimmed by 0 bases and 0 bases, with 9 bases remaining between them. The protocol was immunoSEQ multiplex PCR, while the TCRdb copy is restricted to in-frame clones and leaves out a portion. The repertoire includes approximately 79,000 clones, approximately 90% of them detected once, and roughly 0.21% sits in the top ten. The clonotype comes from a female donor with multiple sclerosis, enrolled in a pregnancy study. The source was CD4+ T cells from peripheral blood mononuclear cells, collected before pregnancy. The chain recombines TRBV4-1 with TRBJ2-7; D unresolved. For the CDR3, the DNA is TGCGCCAGCAGCCAAGAGGGCAGTCTCTCCTACGAGCAGTACTTC. This sequence encodes CASSQEGSLSYEQYF.